The entry that follows covers one TCR beta chain sequence. Its target is not known. The sample originates from a study of T cells expressing NK-cell markers. Study in general: Sorted CD3+CD56-NKG2C+, CD3+CD56+NKG2C+ and CD3+CD56+NKG2C- T cells supplied the TCR beta repertoires. There were seven HCMV-seropositive donors and one seronegative donor among the eight sequenced. Study outcomes and limitations: Each of 5 to 7 donors carried dominant NKG2C+ clonotypes accounting for about 1.0-8% of CD8+ T cells.

For TCR beta, cDNA was produced by 5'RACE template switching with UMIs. TCRdb re-called the 5' RACE reads, yielding one record per CDR3 amino acid sequence without DNA. Its table lists 200,000 to 300,000 distinct CDR3 sequences. The TCR comes from a woman aged 18-69 years in good health. The sample was blood T cells: a sorted CD56 or NKG2C T cell subset, CD4+ or CD8+ T cells, or bulk PBMC T cells (not recorded which).

The CDR3 sequence is CSVVWPDTQYF. The chain couples TRBV29-1 to TRBJ2-3. CDR1 is SQVTM, CDR2 ANQGSEA, per germline. The CDR3 has 11 residues.